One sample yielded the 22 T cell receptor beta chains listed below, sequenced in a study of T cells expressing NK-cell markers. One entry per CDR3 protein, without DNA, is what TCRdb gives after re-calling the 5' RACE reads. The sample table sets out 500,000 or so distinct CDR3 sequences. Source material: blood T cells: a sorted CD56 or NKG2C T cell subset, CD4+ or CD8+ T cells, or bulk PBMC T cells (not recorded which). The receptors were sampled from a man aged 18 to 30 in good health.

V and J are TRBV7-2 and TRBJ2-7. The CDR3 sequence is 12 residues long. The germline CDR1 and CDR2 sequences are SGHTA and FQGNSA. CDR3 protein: CASSLESPEQYF.

The CDR3 loop is CASRGRPFLQETQYF. V is TRBV12-3 or TRBV12-4 and J is TRBJ2-5; TCRdb designates TRBD2, a call that cannot be tested without DNA. This CDR3 is built from 15 residues.

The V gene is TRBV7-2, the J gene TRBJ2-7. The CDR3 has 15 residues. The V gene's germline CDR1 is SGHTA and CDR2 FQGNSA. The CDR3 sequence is CASSLKALTSYEQYF.

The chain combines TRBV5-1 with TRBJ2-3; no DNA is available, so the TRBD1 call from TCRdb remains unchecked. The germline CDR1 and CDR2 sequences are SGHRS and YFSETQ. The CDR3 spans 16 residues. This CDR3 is CASSRLGTASTDTQYF.

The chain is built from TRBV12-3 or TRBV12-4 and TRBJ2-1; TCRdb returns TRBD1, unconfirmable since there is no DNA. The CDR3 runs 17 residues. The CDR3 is CASSTSGLVGSYNEQFF.

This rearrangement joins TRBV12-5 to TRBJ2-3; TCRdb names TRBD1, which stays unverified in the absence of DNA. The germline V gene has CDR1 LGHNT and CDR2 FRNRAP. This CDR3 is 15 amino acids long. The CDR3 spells CASGPGTGWTDTQYF. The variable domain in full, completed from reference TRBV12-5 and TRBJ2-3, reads DARVTQTPRHKVTEMGQEVTMRCQPILGHNTVFWYRQTMMQGLELLAYFRNRAPLDDSGMPKDRFSAEMPDATLATLKIQPSEPRDSAVYFCASGPGTGWTDTQYFGPGTRLTVL.

CDR3: CASSEVGWAETQYF. This chain joins TRBV2 and TRBJ2-5. The CDR3 covers 14 residues. Germline V CDR1 and CDR2: SNHLY, FYNNEI.

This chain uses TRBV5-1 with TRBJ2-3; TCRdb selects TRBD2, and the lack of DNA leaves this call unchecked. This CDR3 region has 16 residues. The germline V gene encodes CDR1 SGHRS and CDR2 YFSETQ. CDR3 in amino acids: CASSFGTSGRTDTQYF.

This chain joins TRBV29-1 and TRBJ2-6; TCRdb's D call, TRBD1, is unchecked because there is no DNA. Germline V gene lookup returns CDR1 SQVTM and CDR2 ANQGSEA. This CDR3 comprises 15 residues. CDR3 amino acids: CSTLGASPGANVLTF.

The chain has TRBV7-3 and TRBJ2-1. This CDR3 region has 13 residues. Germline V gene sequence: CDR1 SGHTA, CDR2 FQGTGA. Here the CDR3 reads CASGSGSHNEQFF.

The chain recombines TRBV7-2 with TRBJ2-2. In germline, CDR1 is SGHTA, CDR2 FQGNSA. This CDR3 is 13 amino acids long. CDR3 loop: CASSELYAGELFF.

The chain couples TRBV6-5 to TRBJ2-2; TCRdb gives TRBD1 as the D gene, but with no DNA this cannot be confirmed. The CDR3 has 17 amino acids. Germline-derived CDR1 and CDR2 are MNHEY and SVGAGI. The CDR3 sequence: CASSYWGGKTNTGELFF.

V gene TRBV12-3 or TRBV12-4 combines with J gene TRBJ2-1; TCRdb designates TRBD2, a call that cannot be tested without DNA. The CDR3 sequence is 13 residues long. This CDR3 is CASLPVSGGEQFF.

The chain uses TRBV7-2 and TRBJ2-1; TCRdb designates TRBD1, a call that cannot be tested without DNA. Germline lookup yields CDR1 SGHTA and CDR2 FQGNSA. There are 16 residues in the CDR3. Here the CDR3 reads CASSRTPGTGWDEQFF.

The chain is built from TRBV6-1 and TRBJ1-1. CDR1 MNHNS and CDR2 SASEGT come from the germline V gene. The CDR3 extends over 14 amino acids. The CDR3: CASRDGPDFGEAFF.

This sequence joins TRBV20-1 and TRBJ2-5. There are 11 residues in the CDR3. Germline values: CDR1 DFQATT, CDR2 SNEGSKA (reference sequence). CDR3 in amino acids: CSATDRLEKYF.

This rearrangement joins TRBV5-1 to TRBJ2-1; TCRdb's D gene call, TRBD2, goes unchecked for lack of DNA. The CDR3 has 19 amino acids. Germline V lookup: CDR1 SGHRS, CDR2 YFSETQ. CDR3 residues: CASSHGLAQSGGSYNEQFF. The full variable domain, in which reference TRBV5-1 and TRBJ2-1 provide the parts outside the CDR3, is KAGVTQTPRYLIKTRGQQVTLSCSPISGHRSVSWYQQTPGQGLQFLFEYFSETQRNKGNFPGRFSGRQFSNSRSEMNVSTLELGDSALYLCASSHGLAQSGGSYNEQFFGPGTRLTVL.

This chain's CDR3 is CASSPQAGFSYEQYF. The V and J genes are TRBV12-3 or TRBV12-4 and TRBJ2-7; absent DNA, TCRdb's TRBD2 call cannot be checked. This CDR3 has 15 residues.

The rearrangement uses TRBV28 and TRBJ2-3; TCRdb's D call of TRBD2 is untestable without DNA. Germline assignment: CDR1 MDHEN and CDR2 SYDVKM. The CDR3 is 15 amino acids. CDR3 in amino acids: CASSVRLVFTDTQYF.

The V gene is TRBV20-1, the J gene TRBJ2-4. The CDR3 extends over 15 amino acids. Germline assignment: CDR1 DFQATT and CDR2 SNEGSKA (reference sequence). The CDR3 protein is CSAREGVLAKNIQYF.

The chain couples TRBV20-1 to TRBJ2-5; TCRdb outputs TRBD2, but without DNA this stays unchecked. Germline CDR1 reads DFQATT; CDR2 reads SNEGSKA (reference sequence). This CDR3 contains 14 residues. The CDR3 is CSARDQGPRGTQYF.

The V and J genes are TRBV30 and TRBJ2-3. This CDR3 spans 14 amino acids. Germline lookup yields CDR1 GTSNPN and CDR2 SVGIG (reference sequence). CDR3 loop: CAWNMAAGTDTQYF.